The sequence of this T cell receptor beta chain was determined in a study of cytomegalovirus exposure and HLA in healthy donors. Study-level findings and limits: Most subjects had HLA-A and HLA-B alleles reportedly predicted accurately by TCR beta sequences. Published work reported that the classifier diagnosed cytomegalovirus status with high specificity and sensitivity.

CDR3 size: 12 residues. The germline CDR1 and CDR2 sequences are MDHEN and SYDVKM. V lost 3 bases to trimming and J lost 6 bases, with 8 bases between them. The PCR made use of 60 Vbeta and 13 Jbeta primers. Profiling relied on immunoSEQ multiplex PCR, and the TCRdb table lists in-frame clones only, not all of them. The sample comprises about 110,000 clones, around 71% of which are singletons, and roughly 0.79% rests with the top ten. On this clone itself: As yet, its antigen is unknown.

The chain recombines TRBV28 with TRBJ1-2; D remains ambiguous. Input material: PBMCs. The sequence was obtained from a boy aged 5-17 years in good health and CMV-seronegative. DNA for the CDR3: TGTGCCAGCAGTTTCAGCGGACATGGCTACACCTTC. Translating it yields CASSFSGHGYTF.